The clone carrying this T cell receptor (beta chain) has more than one count but fewer than ten. The antigen remains undetermined. The authors incorporated unique molecular identifiers into the TCR beta cDNA libraries. TCRdb re-derived calls from the PCR reads in MiXCR, one entry per CDR3 protein. The sample has some 370,000 distinct CDR3 sequences; roughly 30% are singletons. The CDR3 is 14 residues long. With 8 bases removed from V and 0 bases from J, the gap between germline ends came to 13 bases. Per the germline V gene, CDR1 is SNHLY and CDR2 is FYNNEI. The sample is drawn from a study of post-analysis software for immune sequencing data. Study-wide results and limits: The five TRBV segments detected at higher frequency in patients than in controls included TRBV5-6, TRBV5-1 and TRBV20-1.

This TCR was recovered from a girl aged 5-17 years with multiple sclerosis. Sequencing was performed on blood. The chain joins TRBV2 to TRBJ1-1; maybe TRBD1 (6 bases). The CDR3 nucleotides are TGTGCCAGCGTGAGACAGGCCATGAACACTGAAGCTTTCTTT. Amino acid sequence: CASVRQAMNTEAFF.